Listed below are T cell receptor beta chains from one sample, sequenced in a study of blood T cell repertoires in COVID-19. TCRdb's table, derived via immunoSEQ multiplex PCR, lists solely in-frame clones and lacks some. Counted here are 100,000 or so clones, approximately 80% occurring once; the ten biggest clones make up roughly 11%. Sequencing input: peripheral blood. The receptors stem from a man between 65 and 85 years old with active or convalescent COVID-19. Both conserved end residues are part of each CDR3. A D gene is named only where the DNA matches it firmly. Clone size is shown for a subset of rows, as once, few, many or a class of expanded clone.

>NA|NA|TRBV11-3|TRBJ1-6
CASSSRAYNSPLHF
TGTGCCAGCAGCTCCAGGGCTTATAATTCACCCCTCCACTTT
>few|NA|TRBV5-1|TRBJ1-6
CASSLTGSSYNSPLHF
TGCGCCAGCAGCTTAACAGGCAGCTCCTATAATTCACCCCTCCACTTT
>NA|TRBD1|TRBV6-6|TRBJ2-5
CASSYSGGTQYF
TGTGCCAGCAGTTATTCAGGGGGAACCCAGTACTTC
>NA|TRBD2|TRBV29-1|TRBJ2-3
CSVEEAGAVDTQYF
TGCAGCGTTGAAGAAGCGGGGGCAGTAGATACGCAGTATTTT
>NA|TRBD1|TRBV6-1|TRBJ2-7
CASSLRDRDSYEQYF
TGTGCCAGCAGTCTCCGGGACAGGGATTCATACGAGCAGTACTTC
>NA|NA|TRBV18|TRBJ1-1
CASSPGRDTEAFF
TGTGCCAGCTCACCGGGCAGGGACACTGAAGCTTTCTTT
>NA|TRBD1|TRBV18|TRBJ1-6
CASSRGGWGQSESPLHF
TGTGCCAGCTCACGAGGCGGATGGGGACAGTCGGAGTCACCCCTCCACTTT
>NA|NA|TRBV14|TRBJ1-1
CASSQLGALTEAFF
TGTGCCAGCAGCCAACTGGGGGCCCTCACTGAAGCTTTCTTT
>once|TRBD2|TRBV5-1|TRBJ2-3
CASSLGGLAGADTQYF
TGCGCCAGCAGCTTGGGAGGTCTAGCGGGGGCAGATACGCAGTATTTT
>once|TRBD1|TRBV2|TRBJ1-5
CASNQGVGPQHF
TGTGCCAGCAATCAGGGGGTGGGGCCCCAGCATTTT
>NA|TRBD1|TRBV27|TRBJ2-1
CASSSPVRRQGGGRDEQFF
TGTGCCAGCAGTTCCCCGGTCCGGCGACAGGGCGGCGGCAGGGATGAGCAGTTCTTC
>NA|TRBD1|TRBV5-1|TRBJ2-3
CASSLASRTGETDTQYF
TGCGCCAGCAGCTTGGCCTCGAGGACAGGGGAGACAGATACGCAGTATTTT
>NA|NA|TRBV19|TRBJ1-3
CASSIEARSGNTIYF
TGTGCCAGTAGTATCGAGGCACGCTCTGGAAACACCATATATTTT
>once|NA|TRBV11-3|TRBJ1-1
CASRGGAMNTEAFF
TGTGCCAGCAGAGGAGGGGCTATGAACACTGAAGCTTTCTTT
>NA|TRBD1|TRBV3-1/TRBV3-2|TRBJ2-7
CASSQGQGREQYF
TGTGCCAGCAGCCAAGGACAGGGGCGGGAGCAGTACTTC
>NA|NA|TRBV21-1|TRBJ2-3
CASTLKRRTDTQYF
TGTGCCAGCACCCTAAAGAGGCGCACAGATACGCAGTATTTT
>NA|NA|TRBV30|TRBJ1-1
CAWSETGRNTEAFF
TGTGCCTGGAGTGAAACAGGGAGGAACACTGAAGCTTTCTTT
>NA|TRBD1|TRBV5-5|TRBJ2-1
CASSSGQGEYNEQFF
TGTGCCAGCAGCAGCGGACAGGGGGAGTACAATGAGCAGTTCTTC
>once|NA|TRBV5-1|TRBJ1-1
CASSSNTGSAFF
TGCGCCAGCAGCTCGAATACAGGGTCGGCTTTCTTT
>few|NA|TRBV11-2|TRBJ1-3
CASSRQISGNTIYF
TGTGCCAGCAGCCGACAGATCTCTGGAAACACCATATATTTT
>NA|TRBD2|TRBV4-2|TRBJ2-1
CASSLGLAGDNEQFF
TGTGCCAGCAGCCTCGGGCTAGCGGGGGACAATGAGCAGTTCTTC
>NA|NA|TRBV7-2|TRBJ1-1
CASSLSSGFEAFF
TGTGCCAGCAGCTTATCTTCAGGGTTTGAAGCTTTCTTT
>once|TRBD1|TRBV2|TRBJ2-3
CASRGPGTGGTDTQYF
TGTGCCAGCAGGGGCCCCGGGACAGGGGGAACAGATACGCAGTATTTT
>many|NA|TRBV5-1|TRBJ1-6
CASRSLSYNSPLHF
TGCGCCAGCAGATCACTCTCCTATAATTCACCCCTCCACTTT
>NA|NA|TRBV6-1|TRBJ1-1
CASSEIGNTEAFF
TGTGCCAGCAGTGAAATCGGGAACACTGAAGCTTTCTTT
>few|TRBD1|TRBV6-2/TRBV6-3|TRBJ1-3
CASSSGQGLPGNTIYF
TGTGCCAGCAGTTCCGGACAGGGGCTACCTGGAAACACCATATATTTT
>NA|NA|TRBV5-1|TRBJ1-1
CASSFDGRGMNTEAFF
TGCGCCAGCAGCTTTGACGGGAGGGGTATGAACACTGAAGCTTTCTTT
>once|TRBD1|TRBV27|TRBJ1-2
CASTDRASSYGYTF
TGTGCCAGCACTGACAGGGCGTCTAGCTATGGCTACACCTTC
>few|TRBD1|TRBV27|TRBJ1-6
CASSVATRTGNSPLHF
TGTGCCAGCAGTGTCGCGACTCGGACAGGGAATTCACCCCTCCACTTT
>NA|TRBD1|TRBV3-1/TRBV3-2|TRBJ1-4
CASSQDGGQGHEKLFF
TGTGCCAGCAGCCAAGATGGGGGACAGGGCCATGAAAAACTGTTTTTT
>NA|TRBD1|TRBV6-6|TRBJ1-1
CASSTGTVWSEAFF
TGTGCCAGCAGTACGGGGACAGTATGGTCTGAAGCTTTCTTT
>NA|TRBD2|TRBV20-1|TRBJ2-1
CSASSGGNNEQFF
TGCAGTGCTAGTAGCGGGGGAAACAATGAGCAGTTCTTC
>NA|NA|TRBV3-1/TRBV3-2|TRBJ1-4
CASSQGGAKIGLFF
TGTGCCAGCAGCCAAGGTGGGGCCAAAATCGGGCTGTTTTTT
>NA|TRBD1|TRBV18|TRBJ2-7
CASSPRPGQGLEEQYF
TGTGCCAGCTCACCACGCCCGGGACAGGGTTTAGAAGAGCAGTACTTC
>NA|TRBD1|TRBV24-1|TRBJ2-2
CATGQGATGELFF
TGTGCCACGGGACAGGGGGCTACCGGGGAGCTGTTTTTT
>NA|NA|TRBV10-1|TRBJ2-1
CASSEIKAGTPKQFF
TGCGCCAGCAGCGAAATAAAAGCTGGGACACCCAAGCAGTTCTTC
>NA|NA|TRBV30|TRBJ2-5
CAWSVGPGETQYF
TGTGCCTGGAGTGTAGGGCCGGGGGAGACCCAGTACTTC
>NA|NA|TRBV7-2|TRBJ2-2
CASSLPANTGELFF
TGTGCCAGCAGCTTACCGGCGAACACCGGGGAGCTGTTTTTT
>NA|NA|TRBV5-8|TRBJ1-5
CASSIQGYQPQHF
TGTGCCAGCAGCATACAGGGCTATCAGCCCCAGCATTTT
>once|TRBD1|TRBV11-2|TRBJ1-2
CASSLSWDRGGYGYTF
TGTGCCAGCAGCTTAAGTTGGGACAGGGGAGGCTATGGCTACACCTTC
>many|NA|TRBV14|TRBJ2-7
CASSQALEQYF
TGTGCCAGCAGCCAAGCATTGGAGCAGTACTTC
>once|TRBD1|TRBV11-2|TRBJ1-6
CASSEDRGQSPLHF
TGTGCCAGCAGCGAGGACAGGGGGCAATCACCCCTCCACTTT
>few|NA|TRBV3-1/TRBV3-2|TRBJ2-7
CASSQGSLYSYYYEQYF
TGTGCCAGCAGCCAAGGGTCTTTGTACTCATACTATTACGAGCAGTACTTC
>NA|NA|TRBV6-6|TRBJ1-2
CASLGSTGPPNYGYTF
TGTGCCAGCCTAGGATCTACAGGGCCTCCTAACTATGGCTACACCTTC
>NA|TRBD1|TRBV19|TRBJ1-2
CASNTGGLGYTF
TGTGCCAGTAACACAGGGGGCCTTGGCTACACCTTC
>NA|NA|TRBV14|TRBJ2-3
CASSQGLGAYTDTQYF
TGTGCCAGCAGCCAAGGTCTGGGGGCCTACACAGATACGCAGTATTTT
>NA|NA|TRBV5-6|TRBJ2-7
CASSLVSGTLEQYF
TGTGCCAGCAGCTTGGTGTCAGGTACATTGGAGCAGTACTTC
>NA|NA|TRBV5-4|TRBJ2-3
CASRSTGSFSTDTQYF
TGTGCCAGCAGGTCTACAGGGAGCTTTAGCACAGATACGCAGTATTTT
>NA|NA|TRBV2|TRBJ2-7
CASSNTGSYEQYF
TGTGCCAGCAGCAATACAGGGAGCTACGAGCAGTACTTC
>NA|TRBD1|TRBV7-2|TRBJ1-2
CASSLGQGGEGYTF
TGTGCCAGCAGCTTAGGGCAGGGGGGAGAGGGCTACACCTTC
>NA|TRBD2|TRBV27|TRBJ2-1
CASSLSRLAGGYEQFF
TGTGCCAGCAGTTTATCGAGGCTAGCGGGCGGATATGAGCAGTTCTTC